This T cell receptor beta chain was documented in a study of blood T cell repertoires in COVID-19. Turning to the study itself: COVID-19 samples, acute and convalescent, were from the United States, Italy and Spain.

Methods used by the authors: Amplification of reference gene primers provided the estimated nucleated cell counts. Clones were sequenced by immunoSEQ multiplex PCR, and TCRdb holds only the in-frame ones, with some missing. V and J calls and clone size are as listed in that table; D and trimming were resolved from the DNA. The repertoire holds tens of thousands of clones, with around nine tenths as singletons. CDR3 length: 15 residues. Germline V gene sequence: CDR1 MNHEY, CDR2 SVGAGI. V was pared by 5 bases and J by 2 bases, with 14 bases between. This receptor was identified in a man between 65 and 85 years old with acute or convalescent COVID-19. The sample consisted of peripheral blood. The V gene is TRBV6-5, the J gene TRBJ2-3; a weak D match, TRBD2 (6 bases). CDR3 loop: CASSPEAGYTDTQYF. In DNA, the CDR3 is TGTGCCAGCAGTCCTGAAGCGGGTTACACAGATACGCAGTATTTT.